Sequencing of this T cell receptor (beta chain) was carried out in a study of T cell changes during pregnancy in multiple sclerosis. TCRdb's copy holds only in-frame clones and misses some; the assay was immunoSEQ multiplex PCR. The table lists 32,000 or so clones, around nine tenths of them singletons. Germline CDR1 and CDR2: SGHAT and FQNNGV. This CDR3 contains 12 residues. The V end was cut by 4 bases, the J end by 0 bases, with 2 bases between. Sequenced material: CD4+ T cells from peripheral blood mononuclear cells, taken in the second trimester of pregnancy. The sequence came from a female donor with multiple sclerosis, enrolled in a pregnancy study. The genes are TRBV11-2 and TRBJ2-3; D is ambiguous. CDR3 sequence (DNA): TGTGCCAGCAGCTCGAGCACAGATACGCAGTATTTT. Its translation is CASSSSTDTQYF.